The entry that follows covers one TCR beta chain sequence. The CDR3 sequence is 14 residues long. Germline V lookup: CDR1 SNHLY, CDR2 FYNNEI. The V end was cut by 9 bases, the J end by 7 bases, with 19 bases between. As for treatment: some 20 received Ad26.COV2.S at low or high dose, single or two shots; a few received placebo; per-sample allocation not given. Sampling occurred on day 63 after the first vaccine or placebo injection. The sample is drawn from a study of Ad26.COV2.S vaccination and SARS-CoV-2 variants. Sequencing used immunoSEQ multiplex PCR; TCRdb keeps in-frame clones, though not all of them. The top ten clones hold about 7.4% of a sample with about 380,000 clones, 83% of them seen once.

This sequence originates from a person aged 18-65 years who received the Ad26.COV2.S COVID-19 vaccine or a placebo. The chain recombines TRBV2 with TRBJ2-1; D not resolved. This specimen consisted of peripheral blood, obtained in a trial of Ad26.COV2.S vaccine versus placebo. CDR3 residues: CASQGWGLGNEQFF. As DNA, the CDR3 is TGTGCCAGTCAAGGGTGGGGTCTGGGTAATGAGCAGTTCTTC.